This is a list of T cell receptor beta chains from one sample in a study of CD8 T cells in ankylosing spondylitis. A single record per CDR3 protein comes from TCRdb applying MiXCR to the 5' RACE reads. The table lists more than 600,000 distinct CDR3 sequences, 19% of them singletons. The sample consisted of blood, either unsorted or a sorted T cell fraction (not recorded which). Receptor source: a male donor with ankylosing spondylitis. The CDR3 runs from the conserved cysteine through the conserved F or W. The order of the fields is J gene, clone size, D gene, V gene, CDR3 DNA, CDR3 protein. D genes are given only for firm matches. Size values are once, few and many counts, or a class for expanded clones, and some rows have none.

j_call: TRBJ2-1
clone_size: -
d_call: -
v_call: TRBV20-1
cdr3_nt: TGCAGTGCTAGAGAGGGCTCCCAGCCCTACAATGAGCAGTTCTTC
cdr3_aa: CSAREGSQPYNEQFF

j_call: TRBJ2-7
clone_size: -
d_call: -
v_call: TRBV7-9
cdr3_nt: TGTGCCAGCAGCCCAAAGGCAGGGACGCCCTACGAGCAGTACTTC
cdr3_aa: CASSPKAGTPYEQYF

j_call: TRBJ1-1
clone_size: few
d_call: -
v_call: TRBV7-9
cdr3_nt: TGTGCCAGCAGCTCCTACAGGGCCACGAACACTGAAGCTTTCTTT
cdr3_aa: CASSSYRATNTEAFF

j_call: TRBJ1-1
clone_size: few
d_call: -
v_call: TRBV15
cdr3_nt: TGTGCCACCAGCAGAGATCGGGGGATCACTGAAGCTTTCTTT
cdr3_aa: CATSRDRGITEAFF

j_call: TRBJ1-1
clone_size: many
d_call: -
v_call: TRBV9
cdr3_nt: TGTGCCAGCAACAGACAGCTGAACACTGAAGCTTTCTTT
cdr3_aa: CASNRQLNTEAFF

j_call: TRBJ2-7
clone_size: -
d_call: TRBD2
v_call: TRBV5-1
cdr3_nt: TGCGCCAGCAATAAGGGAGGGCCTTCGGGAGAGCAGTACTTC
cdr3_aa: CASNKGGPSGEQYF

j_call: TRBJ1-2
clone_size: few
d_call: TRBD1
v_call: TRBV12-3/TRBV12-4
cdr3_nt: TGTGCCAGCAGTACAATCGACAGGGCGGGAACGAGTGGCTACACCTTC
cdr3_aa: CASSTIDRAGTSGYTF

j_call: TRBJ2-5
clone_size: -
d_call: TRBD2
v_call: TRBV15
cdr3_nt: TGTGCCACCAGCAGAGATATGGAGCGGGAGTACGGAGAGACCCAGTACTTC
cdr3_aa: CATSRDMEREYGETQYF

j_call: TRBJ2-7
clone_size: -
d_call: TRBD1
v_call: TRBV7-2
cdr3_nt: TGTGCCAGCAGCCCCCAGACAGGGTCTGCCTCCTACGAGCAGTACTTC
cdr3_aa: CASSPQTGSASYEQYF

j_call: TRBJ2-2
clone_size: -
d_call: -
v_call: TRBV9
cdr3_nt: TGTGCCAGCAGCGTAGAGGGGTGGACCGGGGAGCTGTTTTTT
cdr3_aa: CASSVEGWTGELFF

j_call: TRBJ2-2
clone_size: many
d_call: TRBD1
v_call: TRBV15
cdr3_nt: TGTGCCACCAACGAACATAAAGGACAGGGGGACGGGGAGCTGTTTTTT
cdr3_aa: CATNEHKGQGDGELFF

j_call: TRBJ2-7
clone_size: few
d_call: -
v_call: TRBV6-1
cdr3_nt: TGTGCCAGCAGTGAACATGCGACAGCCTTTTTAGGCCTGACCTACGAGCAGTACTTC
cdr3_aa: CASSEHATAFLGLTYEQYF

j_call: TRBJ1-1
clone_size: -
d_call: -
v_call: TRBV20-1
cdr3_nt: TGCAGTGCTAGTATGGTGAACACTGAAGCTTTCTTT
cdr3_aa: CSASMVNTEAFF

j_call: TRBJ2-7
clone_size: -
d_call: -
v_call: TRBV5-1
cdr3_nt: TGCGCCAGCGCCGCCGGCCCAGAGGTAAGGGAGCAGTACTTC
cdr3_aa: CASAAGPEVREQYF

j_call: TRBJ1-1
clone_size: -
d_call: TRBD1
v_call: TRBV7-9
cdr3_nt: TGTGCCAGCAGCGCGTACAGGGGCGTAGACACTGAAGCTTTCTTT
cdr3_aa: CASSAYRGVDTEAFF

j_call: TRBJ2-7
clone_size: -
d_call: TRBD2
v_call: TRBV29-1
cdr3_nt: TGCAGCGTTGAACTATCGTGGCTAGCGGGGGGCTCCTACGAGCAGTACTTC
cdr3_aa: CSVELSWLAGGSYEQYF

j_call: TRBJ2-7
clone_size: few
d_call: TRBD2
v_call: TRBV10-2
cdr3_nt: TGCGCCAGCAGTGAGTCGGGGGGACTAGTACGCGAGCAGTACTTC
cdr3_aa: CASSESGGLVREQYF

j_call: TRBJ2-1
clone_size: -
d_call: TRBD2
v_call: TRBV20-1
cdr3_nt: TGCAGTGCCCCATTTGGACTAGCGAAGATATACAATGAGCAGTTCTTC
cdr3_aa: CSAPFGLAKIYNEQFF

j_call: TRBJ2-7
clone_size: -
d_call: TRBD2
v_call: TRBV6-1
cdr3_nt: TGTGCCAGCAGTGGACTAGCGGGGCCCTACGAGCAGTACTTC
cdr3_aa: CASSGLAGPYEQYF

j_call: TRBJ2-5
clone_size: -
d_call: -
v_call: TRBV20-1
cdr3_nt: TGCAGTGCCCCCACCGATCCTGCAGGGCGGCCGGAGACCCAGTACTTC
cdr3_aa: CSAPTDPAGRPETQYF

j_call: TRBJ1-5
clone_size: few
d_call: -
v_call: TRBV6-2/TRBV6-3
cdr3_nt: TGTGCCAGCAGTTACTCCGACAGCGCCTTAAACAATCAGCCCCAGCATTTT
cdr3_aa: CASSYSDSALNNQPQHF

j_call: TRBJ2-7
clone_size: -
d_call: TRBD2
v_call: TRBV10-3
cdr3_nt: TGTGCCATCAGATCTAGCGGGGTCCCCTACGAGCAGTACTTC
cdr3_aa: CAIRSSGVPYEQYF

j_call: TRBJ2-5
clone_size: -
d_call: -
v_call: TRBV15
cdr3_nt: TGTGCCACCAGCAGAGTCCCGGGACCGGAGACCCAGTACTTC
cdr3_aa: CATSRVPGPETQYF

j_call: TRBJ1-2
clone_size: -
d_call: -
v_call: TRBV12-3/TRBV12-4
cdr3_nt: TGTGCCAGCAGATCCTCCGGAGGCTATGGCTACACCTTC
cdr3_aa: CASRSSGGYGYTF

j_call: TRBJ2-7
clone_size: many
d_call: -
v_call: TRBV3-1
cdr3_nt: TGTGCCAGCAGCCAAGGTCTGGCAGGGACCTCTTACGAGCAGTACTTC
cdr3_aa: CASSQGLAGTSYEQYF

j_call: TRBJ2-7
clone_size: few
d_call: TRBD1
v_call: TRBV5-1
cdr3_nt: TGCGCCAGCAGCACGGGACAGGGAGTATTTTTCGAGCAGTACTTC
cdr3_aa: CASSTGQGVFFEQYF

j_call: TRBJ2-7
clone_size: -
d_call: -
v_call: TRBV7-2
cdr3_nt: TGTGCCAGCACCGGCGCGGGCAGCCTACGTGGGCAGTACTTC
cdr3_aa: CASTGAGSLRGQYF

j_call: TRBJ2-2
clone_size: few
d_call: -
v_call: TRBV7-3
cdr3_nt: TGTGCCAGCAGCTTGATACCCCACACCGGGGAGCTGTTTTTT
cdr3_aa: CASSLIPHTGELFF